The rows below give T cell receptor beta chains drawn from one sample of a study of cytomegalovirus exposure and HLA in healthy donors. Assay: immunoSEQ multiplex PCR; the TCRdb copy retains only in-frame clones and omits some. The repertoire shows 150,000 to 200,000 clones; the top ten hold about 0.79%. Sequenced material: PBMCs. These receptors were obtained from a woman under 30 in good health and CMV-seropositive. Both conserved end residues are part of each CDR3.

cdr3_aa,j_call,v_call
CASSRVAAVTLTDTQYF,TRBJ2-3,TRBV10-1
CAGSTGMNTEAFF,TRBJ1-1,TRBV28
CASRSATSGPGTQYF,TRBJ2-5,TRBV6-1
CAWSVNYGQPQHF,TRBJ1-5,TRBV30
CASSPREVDTQYF,TRBJ2-3,TRBV5-1
CASRLNRQVYTDTQYF,TRBJ2-3,TRBV2
CASSLIGGSARAFF,TRBJ1-1,TRBV5-1
CASSHGGSGNTIYF,TRBJ1-3,TRBV6-5
CASRLAESSYNEQFF,TRBJ2-1,TRBV27
CASSSRGFSQETQYF,TRBJ2-5,TRBV7-9
CASSVQGGYGYTF,TRBJ1-2,TRBV2
CASSKEGQDSGANVLTF,TRBJ2-6,TRBV21-1
CASSTPGLAGTDTQYF,TRBJ2-3,TRBV19
CASSILGSRGPEQYF,TRBJ2-7,TRBV27
CAWRKQGLNGYTF,TRBJ1-2,TRBV30
CASSLTTGFDGYTF,TRBJ1-2,TRBV18
CASSSGGGREQYF,TRBJ2-5,TRBV6-5
CASSVIEMNTGELFF,TRBJ2-2,TRBV19
CASSHLGGGGTENSPLHF,TRBJ1-6,TRBV5-4
CAISESSGGGNYGYTF,TRBJ1-2,TRBV10-3
CASSPLASGSNTGELFF,TRBJ2-2,TRBV18
CASSPGQKLSTGELFF,TRBJ2-2,TRBV5-6
CASSAQATYEQYF,TRBJ2-7,TRBV6-1
CASSLAGGPNTGELFF,TRBJ2-2,TRBV5-4
CASYRVVYGYTF,TRBJ1-2,TRBV6-5
CASNPQRGLEAFF,TRBJ1-1,TRBV19
CAISERTGLGTEAFF,TRBJ1-1,TRBV10-3
CASSKQGDGETQYF,TRBJ2-5,TRBV2
CASSKTGRVEGYTF,TRBJ1-2,TRBV7-2
CASSIGTGATYEQYF,TRBJ2-7,TRBV19
CASSGDGTELTGELFF,TRBJ2-2,TRBV6-1
CASSAYSRTGSGNTIYF,TRBJ1-3,TRBV9
CASSQVGGFSTDTQYF,TRBJ2-3,TRBV4-1
CASSERTQGKLFF,TRBJ1-4,TRBV6-1
CASSQPDRDLHDYTF,TRBJ1-2,TRBV4-2
CASSPTGTSTGELFF,TRBJ2-2,TRBV18
CATSNDRGPYEQYF,TRBJ2-7,TRBV15
CASSWSSRGGNEQFF,TRBJ2-1,TRBV6-5
CASSLDRNQPQHF,TRBJ1-5,TRBV19
CSVLIAGGPSYNEQFF,TRBJ2-1,TRBV29-1
CASSSGLARDRTDTQYF,TRBJ2-3,TRBV27
CASSLDSSGANVLTF,TRBJ2-6,TRBV11-3
CASSEFPLQSGNQPQHF,TRBJ1-5,TRBV6-1
CASSLSPGDYLGYTF,TRBJ1-2,TRBV11-2
CAAGQVGQYF,TRBJ2-7,TRBV30
CASSSVVYSTDTQYF,TRBJ2-3,TRBV5-5
CASSPGYEQYF,TRBJ2-7,TRBV11-2
CASSPGLAGRALSYEQYF,TRBJ2-7,TRBV18
CASSLALAAQETQYF,TRBJ2-5,TRBV7-7
CAWSDVRPDSNSPLHF,TRBJ1-6,TRBV30
CASSQDAGATYNEQFF,TRBJ2-1,TRBV14
CASSPAAEYEQYF,TRBJ2-7,TRBV5-4
CASSFALAASYEQYF,TRBJ2-7,TRBV5-8
CASSEGLLTGANVLTF,TRBJ2-6,TRBV2
CASSYAQGGPYEQYF,-,TRBV6-5
CASSTGGTSGGFDTQYF,TRBJ2-3,TRBV5-1
CASSLAPGGYGYTF,TRBJ1-2,TRBV5-1
CASSSGTTDRETQYF,TRBJ2-5,TRBV5-4